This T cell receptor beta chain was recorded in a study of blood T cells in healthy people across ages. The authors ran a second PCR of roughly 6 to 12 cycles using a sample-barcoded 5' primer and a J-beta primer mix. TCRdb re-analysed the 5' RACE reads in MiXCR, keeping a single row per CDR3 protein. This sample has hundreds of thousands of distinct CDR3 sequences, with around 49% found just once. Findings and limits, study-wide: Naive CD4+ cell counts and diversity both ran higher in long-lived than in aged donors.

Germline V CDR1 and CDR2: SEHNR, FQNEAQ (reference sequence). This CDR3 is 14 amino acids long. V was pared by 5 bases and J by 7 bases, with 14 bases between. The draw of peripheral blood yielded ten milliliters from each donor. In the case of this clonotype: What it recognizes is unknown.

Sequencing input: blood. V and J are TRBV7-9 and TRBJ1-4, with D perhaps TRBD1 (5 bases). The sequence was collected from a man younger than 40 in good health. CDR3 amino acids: CASSPGVGAEKLFF. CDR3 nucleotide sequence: TGTGCCAGCAGCCCGGGTGTAGGGGCTGAAAAACTGTTTTTT.